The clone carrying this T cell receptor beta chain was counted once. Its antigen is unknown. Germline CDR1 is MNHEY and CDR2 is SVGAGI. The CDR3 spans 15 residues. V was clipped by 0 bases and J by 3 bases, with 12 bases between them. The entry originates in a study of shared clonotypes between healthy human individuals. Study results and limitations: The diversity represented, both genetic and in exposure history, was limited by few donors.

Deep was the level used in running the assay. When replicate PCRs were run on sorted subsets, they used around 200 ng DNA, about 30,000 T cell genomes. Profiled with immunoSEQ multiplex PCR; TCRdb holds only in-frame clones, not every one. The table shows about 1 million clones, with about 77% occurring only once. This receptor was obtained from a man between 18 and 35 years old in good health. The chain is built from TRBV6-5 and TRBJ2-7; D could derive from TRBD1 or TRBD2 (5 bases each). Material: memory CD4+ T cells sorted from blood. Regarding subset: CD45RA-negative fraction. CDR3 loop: CASSYSTGPGYEQYF. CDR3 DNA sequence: TGTGCCAGCAGTTACTCTACGGGGCCGGGCTACGAGCAGTACTTC.